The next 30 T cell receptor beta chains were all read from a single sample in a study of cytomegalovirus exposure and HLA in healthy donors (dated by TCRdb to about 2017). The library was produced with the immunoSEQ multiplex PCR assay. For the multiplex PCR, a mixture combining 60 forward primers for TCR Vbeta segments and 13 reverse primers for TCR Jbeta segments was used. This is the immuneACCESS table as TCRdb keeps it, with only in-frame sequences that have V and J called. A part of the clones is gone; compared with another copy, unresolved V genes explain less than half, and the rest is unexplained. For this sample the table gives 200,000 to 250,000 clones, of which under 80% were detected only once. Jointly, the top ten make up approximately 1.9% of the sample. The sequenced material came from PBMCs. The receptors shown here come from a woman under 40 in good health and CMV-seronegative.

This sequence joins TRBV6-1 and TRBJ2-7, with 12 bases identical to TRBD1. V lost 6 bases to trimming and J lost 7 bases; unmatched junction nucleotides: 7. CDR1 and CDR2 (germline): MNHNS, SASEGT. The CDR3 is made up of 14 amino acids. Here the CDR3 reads CASRNRDRGLEQYF. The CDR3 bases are TGTGCCAGCAGAAACCGGGACAGGGGGCTTGAGCAGTACTTC.

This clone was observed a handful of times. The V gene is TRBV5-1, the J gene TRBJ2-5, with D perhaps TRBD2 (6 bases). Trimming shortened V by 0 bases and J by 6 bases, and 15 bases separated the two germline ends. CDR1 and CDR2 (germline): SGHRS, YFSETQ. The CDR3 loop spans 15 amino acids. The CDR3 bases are TGCGCCAGCAGCTTGGACCCGGGAGAGGGAAAGACCCAGTACTTC. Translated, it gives CASSLDPGEGKTQYF.

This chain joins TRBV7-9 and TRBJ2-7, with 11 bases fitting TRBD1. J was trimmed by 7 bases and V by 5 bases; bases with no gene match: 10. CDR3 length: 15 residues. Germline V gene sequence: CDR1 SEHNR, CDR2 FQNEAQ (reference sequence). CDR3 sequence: CASSPPGQGAWEQYF. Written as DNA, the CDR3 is TGTGCCAGCAGCCCTCCAGGACAGGGGGCGTGGGAGCAGTACTTC. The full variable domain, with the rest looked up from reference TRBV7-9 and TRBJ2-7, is DTGVSQNPRHKITKRGQNVTFRCDPISEHNRLYWYRQTLGQGPEFLTYFQNEAQLEKSRLLSDRFSAERPKGSFSTLEIQRTEQGDSAMYLCASSPPGQGAWEQYFGPGTRLTVT.

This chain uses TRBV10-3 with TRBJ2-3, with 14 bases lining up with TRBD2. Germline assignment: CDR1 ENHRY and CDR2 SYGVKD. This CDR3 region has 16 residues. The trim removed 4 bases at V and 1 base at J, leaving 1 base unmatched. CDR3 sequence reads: CAISVGLAGGTDTQYF. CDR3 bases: TGTGCCATCAGTGTGGGACTAGCGGGAGGCACAGATACGCAGTATTTT.

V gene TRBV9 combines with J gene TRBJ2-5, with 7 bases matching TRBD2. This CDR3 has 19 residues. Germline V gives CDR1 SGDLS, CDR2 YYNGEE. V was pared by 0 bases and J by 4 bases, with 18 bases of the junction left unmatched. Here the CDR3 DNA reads TGTGCCAGCAGCGTAGGAGGTAGCGTGGGGAGGGACTTGATAGAGACCCAGTACTTC. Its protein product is CASSVGGSVGRDLIETQYF.

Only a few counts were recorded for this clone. The CDR3 sequence: CARATGEKLFF. The CDR3 DNA is TGTGCCAGGGCGACAGGTGAAAAACTGTTTTTT. The rearrangement uses TRBV6-4 and TRBJ1-4; D may be TRBD1 (6 bases). Between the trimmed V and J ends, which lost 9 bases and 7 bases, there was a span of 9 bases. CDR1 MRHNA and CDR2 SNTAGT come from the germline V gene. CDR3 length: 11 amino acids.

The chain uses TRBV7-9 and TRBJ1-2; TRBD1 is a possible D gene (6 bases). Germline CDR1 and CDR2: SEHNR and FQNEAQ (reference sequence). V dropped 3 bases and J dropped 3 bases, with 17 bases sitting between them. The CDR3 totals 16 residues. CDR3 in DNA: TGTGCCAGCAGCTTTGGTAGGGGGGGCAGTGACTATGGCTACACCTTC. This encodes CASSFGRGGSDYGYTF.

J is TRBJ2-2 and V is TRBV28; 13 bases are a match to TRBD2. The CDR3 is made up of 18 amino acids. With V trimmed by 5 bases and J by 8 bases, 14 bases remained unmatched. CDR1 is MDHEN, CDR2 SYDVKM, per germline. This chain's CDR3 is CASSTFYGLAGEGGELFF. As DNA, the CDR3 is TGTGCCAGCAGTACATTCTATGGACTAGCGGGAGAAGGGGGGGAGCTGTTTTTT.

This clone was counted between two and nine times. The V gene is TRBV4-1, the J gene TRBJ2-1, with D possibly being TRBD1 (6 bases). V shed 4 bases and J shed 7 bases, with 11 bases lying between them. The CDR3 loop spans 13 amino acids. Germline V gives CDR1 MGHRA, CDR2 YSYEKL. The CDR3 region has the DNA TGCGCCAGCAGCCTAGGAAGGGGGAATGAGCAGTTCTTC. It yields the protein CASSLGRGNEQFF.

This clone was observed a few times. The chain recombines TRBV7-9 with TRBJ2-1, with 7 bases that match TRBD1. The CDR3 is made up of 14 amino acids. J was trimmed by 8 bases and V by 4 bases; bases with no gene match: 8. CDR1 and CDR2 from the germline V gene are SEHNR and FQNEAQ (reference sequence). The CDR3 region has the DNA TGTGCCAGCAGCTCAAAGACAGGGACCGATGAGCAGTTCTTC. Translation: CASSSKTGTDEQFF.

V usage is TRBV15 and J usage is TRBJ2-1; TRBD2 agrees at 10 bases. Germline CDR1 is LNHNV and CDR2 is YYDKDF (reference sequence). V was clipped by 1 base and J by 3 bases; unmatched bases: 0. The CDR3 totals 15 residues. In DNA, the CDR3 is TGTGCCACCAGCAGAGTAGCGGGAGGCTACAATGAGCAGTTCTTC. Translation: CATSRVAGGYNEQFF.

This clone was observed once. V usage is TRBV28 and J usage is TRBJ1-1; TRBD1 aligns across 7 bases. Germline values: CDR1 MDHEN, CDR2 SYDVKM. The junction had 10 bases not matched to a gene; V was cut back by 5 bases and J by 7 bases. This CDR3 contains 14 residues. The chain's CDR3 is CASSEAGRDSEAFF. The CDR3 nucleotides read TGTGCCAGCAGTGAGGCGGGTCGGGACAGTGAAGCTTTCTTT.

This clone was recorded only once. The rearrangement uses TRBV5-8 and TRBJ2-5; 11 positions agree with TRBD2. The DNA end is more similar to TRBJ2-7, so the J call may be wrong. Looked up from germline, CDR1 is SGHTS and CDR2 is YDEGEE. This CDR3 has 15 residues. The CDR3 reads CASSLGLAASYEQYF. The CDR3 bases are TGTGCCAGCAGCCTGGGACTAGCGGCCTCCTACGAGCAGTACTTC.

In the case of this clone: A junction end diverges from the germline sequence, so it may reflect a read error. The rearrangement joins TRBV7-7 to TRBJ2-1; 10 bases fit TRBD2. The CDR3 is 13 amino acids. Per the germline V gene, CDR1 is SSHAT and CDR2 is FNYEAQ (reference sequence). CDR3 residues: CASSLAGGEEQFF. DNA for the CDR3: TGTGCTAGCAGCTTAGCGGGGGGTGAAGAGCAGTTCTTC.

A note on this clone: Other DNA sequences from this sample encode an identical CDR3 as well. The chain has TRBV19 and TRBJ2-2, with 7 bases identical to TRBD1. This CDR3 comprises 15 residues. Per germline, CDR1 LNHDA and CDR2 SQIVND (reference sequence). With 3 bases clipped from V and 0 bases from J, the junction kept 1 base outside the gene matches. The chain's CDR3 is CASSMQGANTGELFF. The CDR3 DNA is TGTGCCAGTAGTATGCAGGGGGCGAACACCGGGGAGCTGTTTTTT.

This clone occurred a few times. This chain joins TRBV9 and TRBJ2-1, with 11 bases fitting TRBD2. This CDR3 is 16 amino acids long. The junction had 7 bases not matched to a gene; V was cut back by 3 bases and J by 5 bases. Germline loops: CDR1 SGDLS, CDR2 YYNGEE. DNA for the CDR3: TGTGCCAGCAGCGGGTGGGCTAGCGGGGGGAACAATGAGCAGTTCTTC. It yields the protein CASSGWASGGNNEQFF.

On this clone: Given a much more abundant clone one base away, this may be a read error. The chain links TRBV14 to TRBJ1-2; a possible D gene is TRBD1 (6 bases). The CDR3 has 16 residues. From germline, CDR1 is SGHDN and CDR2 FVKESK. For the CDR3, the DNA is TGTGACAGCAGCCGACTTTCGGACAGTCCACTTTACGGCTACACCTTC. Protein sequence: CDSSRLSDSPLYGYTF.

The CDR3 DNA follows: TGTGCCGCAAGGGACAGTTACTCCTACGAGCAGTACTTC. Residues: CAARDSYSYEQYF. The J gene is TRBJ2-7, the V gene TRBV15; 7 bases are a match to TRBD1. CDR1 is LNHNV and CDR2 is YYDKDF in the germline V gene (reference sequence). J was trimmed by 0 bases and V by 11 bases; bases with no gene match: 7. The CDR3 totals 13 residues. The full variable domain, in which reference TRBV15 and TRBJ2-7 provide the parts outside the CDR3, is DAMVIQNPRYQVTQFGKPVTLSCSQTLNHNVMYWYQQKSSQAPKLLFHYYDKDFNNEADTPDNFQSRRPNTSFCFLDIRSPGLGDTAMYLCAARDSYSYEQYFGPGTRLTVT.

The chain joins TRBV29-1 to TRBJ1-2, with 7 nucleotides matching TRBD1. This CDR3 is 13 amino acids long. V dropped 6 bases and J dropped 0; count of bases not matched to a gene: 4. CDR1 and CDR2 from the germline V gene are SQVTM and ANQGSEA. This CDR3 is CSVPTGTNYGYTF. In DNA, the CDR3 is TGCAGCGTACCGACAGGGACTAACTATGGCTACACCTTC.

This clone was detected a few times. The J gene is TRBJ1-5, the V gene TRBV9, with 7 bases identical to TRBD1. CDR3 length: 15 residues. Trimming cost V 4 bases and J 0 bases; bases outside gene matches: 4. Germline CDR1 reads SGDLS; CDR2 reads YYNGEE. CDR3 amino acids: CASSLEGASNQPQHF. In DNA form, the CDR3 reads TGTGCCAGCAGCTTAGAGGGGGCTAGCAATCAGCCCCAGCATTTT. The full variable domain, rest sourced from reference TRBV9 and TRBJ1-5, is DSGVTQTPKHLITATGQRVTLRCSPRSGDLSVYWYQQSLDQGLQFLIQYYNGEERAKGNILERFSAQQFPDLHSELNLSSLELGDSALYFCASSLEGASNQPQHFGDGTRLSIL.

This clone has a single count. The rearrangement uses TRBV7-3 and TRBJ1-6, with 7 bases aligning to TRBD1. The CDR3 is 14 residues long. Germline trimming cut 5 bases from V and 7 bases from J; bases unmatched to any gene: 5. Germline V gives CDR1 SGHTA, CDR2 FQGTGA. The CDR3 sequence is CASSVTGRNSPLHF. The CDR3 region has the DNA TGTGCCAGCAGCGTGACAGGGCGGAATTCACCCCTCCACTTT. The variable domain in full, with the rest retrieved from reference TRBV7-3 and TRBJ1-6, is GAGVSQTPSNKVTEKGKYVELRCDPISGHTALYWYRQSLGQGPEFLIYFQGTGAADDSGLPNDRFFAVRPEGSVSTLKIQRTERGDSAVYLCASSVTGRNSPLHFGNGTRLTVT.

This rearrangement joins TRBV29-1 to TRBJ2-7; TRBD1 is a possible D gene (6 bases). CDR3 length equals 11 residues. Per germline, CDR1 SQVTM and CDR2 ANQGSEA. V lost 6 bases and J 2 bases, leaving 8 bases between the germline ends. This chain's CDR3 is CSVTGTYEQYF. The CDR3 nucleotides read TGCAGCGTCACAGGGACCTACGAGCAGTACTTC.

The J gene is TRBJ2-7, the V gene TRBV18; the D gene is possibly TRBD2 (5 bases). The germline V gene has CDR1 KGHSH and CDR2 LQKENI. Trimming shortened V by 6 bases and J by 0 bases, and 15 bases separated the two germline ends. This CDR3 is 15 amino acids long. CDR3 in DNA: TGTGCCAGCTCCCTCGGGCGGGTAAGCTCCTACGAGCAGTACTTC. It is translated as CASSLGRVSSYEQYF.

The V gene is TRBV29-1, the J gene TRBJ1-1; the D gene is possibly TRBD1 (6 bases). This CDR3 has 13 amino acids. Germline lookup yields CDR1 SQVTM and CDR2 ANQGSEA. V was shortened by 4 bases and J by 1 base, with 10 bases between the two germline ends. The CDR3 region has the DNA TGCAGCGTTGCCAAGGGACAGAACACTGAAGCTTTCTTT. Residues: CSVAKGQNTEAFF.

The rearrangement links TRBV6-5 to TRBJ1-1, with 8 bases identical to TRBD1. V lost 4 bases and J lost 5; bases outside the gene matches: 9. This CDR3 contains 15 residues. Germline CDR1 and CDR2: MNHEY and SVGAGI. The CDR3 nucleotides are TGTGCCAGCAGTTTTTCTGACAGGGGTTATACTGAAGCTTTCTTT. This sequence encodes CASSFSDRGYTEAFF.

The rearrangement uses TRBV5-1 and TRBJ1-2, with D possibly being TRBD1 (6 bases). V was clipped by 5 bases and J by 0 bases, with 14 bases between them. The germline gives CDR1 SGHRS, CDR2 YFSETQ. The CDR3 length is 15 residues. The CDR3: CASRSEQGTNYGYTF. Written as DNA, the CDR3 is TGCGCCAGCAGGTCGGAACAGGGAACTAACTATGGCTACACCTTC.

Here the CDR3 reads CASSDEGQGGGYTF. The DNA of the CDR3 is TGTGCCAGCAGTGATGAAGGCCAGGGCGGCGGCTACACCTTC. V gene TRBV2 combines with J gene TRBJ1-2; D perhaps matches TRBD1 (5 bases). Deletions cut 3 bases from V and 8 bases from J, with 16 bases between. Germline CDR1 reads SNHLY; CDR2 reads FYNNEI. This CDR3 comprises 14 residues.

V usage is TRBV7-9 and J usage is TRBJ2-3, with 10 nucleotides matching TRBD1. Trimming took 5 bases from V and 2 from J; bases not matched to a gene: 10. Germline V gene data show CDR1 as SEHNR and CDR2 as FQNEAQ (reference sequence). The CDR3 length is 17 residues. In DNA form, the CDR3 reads TGTGCCAGCAGCCAAGGGACAGGGGAAATTCACACAGATACGCAGTATTTT. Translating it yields CASSQGTGEIHTDTQYF.

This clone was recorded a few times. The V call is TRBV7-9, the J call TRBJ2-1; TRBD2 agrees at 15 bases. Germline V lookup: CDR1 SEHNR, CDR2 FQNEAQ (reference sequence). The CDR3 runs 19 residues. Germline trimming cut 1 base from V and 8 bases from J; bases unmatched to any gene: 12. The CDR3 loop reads CASSLVNWTSGGAAYEQFF. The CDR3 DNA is TGTGCCAGCAGCTTAGTAAACTGGACTAGCGGGGGGGCAGCGTATGAGCAGTTCTTC.

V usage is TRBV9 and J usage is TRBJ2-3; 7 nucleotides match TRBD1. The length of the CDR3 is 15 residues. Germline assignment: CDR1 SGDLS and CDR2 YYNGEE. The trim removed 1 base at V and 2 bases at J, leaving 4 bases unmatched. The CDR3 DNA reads TGTGCCAGCAGCGTAAGGGGGCCTTTCACAGATACGCAGTATTTT. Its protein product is CASSVRGPFTDTQYF. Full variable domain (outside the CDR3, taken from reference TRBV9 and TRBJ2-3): DSGVTQTPKHLITATGQRVTLRCSPRSGDLSVYWYQQSLDQGLQFLIQYYNGEERAKGNILERFSAQQFPDLHSELNLSSLELGDSALYFCASSVRGPFTDTQYFGPGTRLTVL.